The 18 T cell receptor beta chains presented below share a single source sample, sequenced in a study of read filtering for tumor transcriptome and immune sequencing. Molecular barcoded adaptors covering alpha/delta and beta/gamma chains were used on approximately 400 ng RNA. TCRdb re-analysed the reads in MiXCR, keeping a single row per CDR3 protein. In the table there are 46,000 or so distinct CDR3 sequences, approximately 19% of which are singletons. The material sequenced was a population of CD138-negative cells sorted from bone marrow. All receptors come from a donor at least 40 years old with multiple myeloma.

The J gene is TRBJ2-3, the V gene TRBV18, with 7 nucleotides matching TRBD2. The CDR3 totals 14 residues. The V and J ends lost 3 bases and 6 bases, in that order; junction bases with no gene match: 6. CDR1 and CDR2 from the germline V gene are KGHSH and LQKENI. CDR3 sequence reads: CASSPGLGGDTQYF. DNA of the CDR3: TGTGCCAGCTCACCTGGTCTGGGAGGGGATACGCAGTATTTT.

Many counts were recorded for this clonotype. The gene calls are TRBV2 and TRBJ1-6, with TRBD1 matching over 8 bases. The V gene's germline CDR1 is SNHLY and CDR2 FYNNEI. Trimming took 7 bases from V and 0 from J; bases not matched to a gene: 8. CDR3 length equals 17 residues. In DNA form, the CDR3 reads TGTGCCAGCACCATCAGGGGGCCCAGCTCCTATAATTCACCCCTCCACTTT. It yields the protein CASTIRGPSSYNSPLHF.

This clonotype was seen ten or more times. The chain links TRBV5-1 to TRBJ2-1; 13 bases are shared with TRBD2. From germline, CDR1 is SGHRS and CDR2 YFSETQ. V shed 0 bases and J 7 bases; nucleotides not matched to a gene: 13. The CDR3 consists of 19 residues. The CDR3 DNA reads TGCGCCAGCAGCTTGGGGACAGGGGGACTAGCGGGAAACAAAAATGAGCAGTTCTTC. Translating gives CASSLGTGGLAGNKNEQFF. Variable domain in full (rest from reference TRBV5-1 and TRBJ2-1): KAGVTQTPRYLIKTRGQQVTLSCSPISGHRSVSWYQQTPGQGLQFLFEYFSETQRNKGNFPGRFSGRQFSNSRSEMNVSTLELGDSALYLCASSLGTGGLAGNKNEQFFGPGTRLTVL.

This clonotype was detected only a few times. The chain combines TRBV7-9 with TRBJ1-5; D not certain. The V gene lost 3 bases and the J gene lost 1 base, with 16 bases spanning the gap. This CDR3 spans 17 amino acids. Germline CDR1 is SEHNR and CDR2 is FQNEAQ (reference sequence). This chain's CDR3 is CASSLTTSAGSNQPQHF. Written as DNA, the CDR3 is TGTGCCAGCAGCTTGACCACCTCGGCGGGGAGCAATCAGCCCCAGCATTTT.

The J gene is TRBJ1-1, the V gene TRBV28; 7 bases are shared with TRBD1. Germline values: CDR1 MDHEN, CDR2 SYDVKM. This CDR3 contains 14 residues. V lost 6 bases and J lost 4; bases outside the gene matches: 8. The CDR3 loop reads CASSLTGTGTEAFF. CDR3 in DNA: TGTGCCAGCAGCCTGACAGGGACGGGCACTGAAGCTTTCTTT.

With regard to this clonotype: A read error may explain this, as a much larger clone is one base away. The rearrangement links TRBV11-2 to TRBJ2-1; 7 nucleotides line up with TRBD2. CDR3 length: 15 residues. Germline CDR1 and CDR2: SGHAT and FQNNGV. Losses at the gene ends were 3 bases for V and 7 bases for J; bases not matched to a gene: 9. The CDR3 DNA follows: TGTGCCAGCAGCTTGGCGGGGGTGAGTGGTAATGAGCAGTTCTTC. Amino acid sequence: CASSLAGVSGNEQFF.

In regard to this clonotype: As the CDR3 is not closed by the conserved phenylalanine or tryptophan, this likely results from a read error. This chain links TRBV23-1 with TRBJ1-2; D call uncertain. TRBV23-1 is an ORF; its function is uncertain. V lost 3 bases and J lost 5, with 10 bases in between. CDR3 length equals 13 residues. The CDR3 sequence: CASSHEREYGYTL. In DNA, the CDR3 is TGCGCCAGCAGTCATGAAAGGGAATATGGCTACACCCTC.

The chain recombines TRBV19 with TRBJ2-6; D is uncertain. CDR1 is LNHDA and CDR2 is SQIVND in the germline V gene (reference sequence). There are 16 residues in the CDR3. The germline V and J ends were trimmed by 7 bases and 2 bases, with 15 bases remaining between them. The CDR3 DNA reads TGTGCCAGTACCACGGTCGTGGGAACTGGGGCCAACGTCCTGACTTTC. Translating gives CASTTVVGTGANVLTF.

There are a few counts of this clonotype. This could be a read error, since a much larger clone is one nucleotide away. The CDR3 loop is CATSRVGEGTQYF. The CDR3 DNA reads TGTGCCACCAGCAGAGTTGGGGAGGGGACCCAGTACTTC. This sequence joins TRBV15 and TRBJ2-5; the match to TRBD2 covers 7 bases. V dropped 1 base and J dropped 7; count of bases not matched to a gene: 3. The CDR3 spans 13 residues. Looked up from germline, CDR1 is LNHNV and CDR2 is YYDKDF (reference sequence).

This clonotype was counted ten times or more. V and J are TRBV18 and TRBJ2-7, with D perhaps matching TRBD1 (6 bases). Germline values: CDR1 KGHSH, CDR2 LQKENI. The CDR3 has 14 residues. The germline V and J ends were trimmed by 6 bases and 5 bases, with 17 bases remaining between them. The CDR3 DNA is TGTGCCAGCTCCTTGTCACAGGGTAGCAACGAGCAGTACTTC. This codes for CASSLSQGSNEQYF.

This clonotype was observed many times. The V call is TRBV5-1, the J call TRBJ2-3; D gene uncertain. The ends were cut back, 1 base at V and 2 bases at J, with 17 bases in the middle. Germline V gives CDR1 SGHRS, CDR2 YFSETQ. The CDR3 runs to 17 residues. The CDR3 here is CASSLRAVPPYTDTQYF. The CDR3 coding sequence is TGCGCCAGCAGCTTGCGTGCGGTCCCTCCTTACACAGATACGCAGTATTTT.

This clonotype was counted ten times or more. A much larger clonotype is one base distant, so this may be a read error. The chain has TRBV5-1 and TRBJ2-1; D is undetermined. The CDR3 has 14 residues. The germline V gene has CDR1 SGHRS and CDR2 YFSETQ. The CDR3 loop reads CASSVAETYNEQLF. CDR3 coding DNA: TGCGCCAGCAGCGTGGCGGAAACCTACAATGAGCAGCTCTTC. Based on the CDR3 plus reference TRBV5-1 and TRBJ2-1, the full variable domain is KAGVTQTPRYLIKTRGQQVTLSCSPISGHRSVSWYQQTPGQGLQFLFEYFSETQRNKGNFPGRFSGRQFSNSRSEMNVSTLELGDSALYLCASSVAETYNEQLFGPGTRLTVL.

Ten or more counts support this clonotype. The chain employs TRBV18 and TRBJ2-5, with no clear D. Trimming stripped 0 bases from V and 4 bases from J, with 9 bases between. This CDR3 comprises 14 residues. Germline values: CDR1 KGHSH, CDR2 LQKENI. CDR3 nucleotide sequence: TGTGCCAGCTCACCACCGGGGTCGCCAGAGACCCAGTACTTC. This encodes CASSPPGSPETQYF. Complete variable domain (other parts from reference TRBV18 and TRBJ2-5): NAGVMQNPRHLVRRRGQEARLRCSPMKGHSHVYWYRQLPEEGLKFMVYLQKENIIDESGMPKERFSAEFPKEGPSILRIQQVVRGDSAAYFCASSPPGSPETQYFGPGTRLLVL.

The sample holds many counts of this clonotype. This sequence joins TRBV24-1 and TRBJ2-3, with TRBD1 identical over 8 bases. Trimming removed 0 bases from V and 7 bases from J; junction bases left unmatched: 5. CDR3 length equals 15 residues. CDR1 and CDR2 (germline): KGHDR, SFDVKD. The CDR3 is CATSDLQDRVYTQYF. CDR3 bases: TGTGCCACCAGTGATTTGCAGGACAGGGTATATACGCAGTATTTT.

This clonotype was detected many times. The CDR3 reads CASSPDPTGDTQYF. In DNA, the CDR3 is TGCGCCAGCAGCCCGGACCCCACTGGGGATACGCAGTATTTT. The chain joins TRBV5-1 to TRBJ2-3; D is unclear. The V gene lost 4 bases and the J gene lost 6 bases, with 15 bases spanning the gap. The CDR3 contains 14 residues. Per the germline V gene, CDR1 is SGHRS and CDR2 is YFSETQ.

This clonotype was seen ten or more times. The chain joins TRBV7-3 to TRBJ2-1, with 9 bases fitting TRBD2. Germline V gene data show CDR1 as SGHTA and CDR2 as FQGTGA. The CDR3 is made up of 16 amino acids. After removal of 4 bases from V and 5 bases from J, the junction contained 9 bases not matched to a gene. Here the CDR3 reads CASSSFTSGHNNEQFF. CDR3 bases: TGTGCCAGCAGCTCTTTTACTAGCGGGCACAACAATGAGCAGTTCTTC.

At least ten counts were recorded for this clonotype. The genes are TRBV12-3 or TRBV12-4 and TRBJ2-5, with 7 bases lining up with TRBD1. This CDR3 region has 15 residues. Trimming took 5 bases from V and 4 from J; bases not matched to a gene: 10. CDR3 nucleotide sequence: TGTGCCAGCAGTCAATCGGCGACAGGGTTAGAGACCCAGTACTTC. Amino acids: CASSQSATGLETQYF.

Of note for this clonotype: Just one base apart from a much larger clone, this may be a read error. Here the CDR3 omits its conserved ending phenylalanine or tryptophan, so a read error is the likely source. The chain couples TRBV6-2 or TRBV6-3 to TRBJ2-1; TRBD2 matches 7 bases. This CDR3 is built from 13 residues. In germline, CDR1 is MNHEY, CDR2 SVGEGT. After removal of 7 bases from V and 4 bases from J, the junction contained 4 bases not matched to a gene. The CDR3 loop is CASTLAVYNEQFL. CDR3 coding DNA: TGTGCCAGCACGCTAGCGGTTTACAATGAGCAGTTCCTC.